Shown below are 24 T cell receptor beta chains from a single sample sequenced in a study of molecular identifiers for immune sequencing clone quantification. TCRdb ran MiXCR on the PCR reads and lists one entry per CDR3 protein. This repertoire shows 600,000 to 650,000 distinct CDR3 sequences, just under 20% found once; its top ten account for approximately 0.9%. The material sequenced was naive CD8+ T cells from blood, with Jurkat cell RNA spiked in. Subset reported: FACS-sorted CD8+CD4-CCR7+CD45RA+ naive T cells. These receptors were obtained from a human donor in good health. Some libraries in this study had Jurkat cell RNA spiked in.

This rearrangement joins TRBV19 to TRBJ2-7; 7 nucleotides align to TRBD2. V shed 3 bases and J 0 bases; nucleotides not matched to a gene: 11. Germline V gene data show CDR1 as LNHDA and CDR2 as SQIVND (reference sequence). This CDR3 has 17 residues. The CDR3 spells CASSIDGASGSSYEQYF. CDR3 DNA sequence: TGTGCCAGTAGTATTGACGGGGCTAGCGGAAGCTCCTACGAGCAGTACTTC. Variable domain in full (rest from reference TRBV19 and TRBJ2-7): DGGITQSPKYLFRKEGQNVTLSCEQNLNHDAMYWYRQDPGQGLRLIYYSQIVNDFQKGDIAEGYSVSREKKESFPLTVTSAQKNPTAFYLCASSIDGASGSSYEQYFGPGTRLTVT.

This clonotype was picked up many times. This sequence joins TRBV6-2 or TRBV6-3 and TRBJ1-1; possible D gene TRBD1, 6 bases. Germline CDR1 and CDR2: MNHEY and SVGEGT. The CDR3 loop spans 17 amino acids. The ends were cut back, 7 bases at V and 2 bases at J, with 23 bases in the middle. The CDR3 sequence is CASIFPSPQQGNTEAFF. In nucleotides, the CDR3 is TGTGCCAGCATCTTCCCCAGCCCCCAACAGGGTAACACTGAAGCTTTCTTT.

This clonotype was seen many times. A junction boundary mismatches the germline segment, possibly from a read error. The chain carries TRBV4-3 and TRBJ2-1, with D maybe TRBD1 (6 bases). The CDR3 length is 14 residues. Germline lookup yields CDR1 LGHNA and CDR2 YSLEER. The CDR3 region is CASSQDRTYNEQFF. Here the CDR3 DNA reads TGTGCCAGCAGCCAAGACAGGACCTACAATGAGCAGTTCTTC.

Points on this clonotype: A much more abundant neighbour one base away suggests this may be a read error. The V call is TRBV12-3 or TRBV12-4, the J call TRBJ2-2; the match to TRBD1 covers 8 bases. The CDR3 has 16 residues. The CDR3 DNA is TGTGCCGGCAGTTTCCACGGACAGGGAGACACCGGGGAGCTGTTTTTT. The encoded protein is CAGSFHGQGDTGELFF.

Many counts were recorded for this clonotype. This chain joins TRBV5-3 and TRBJ2-1, with 10 bases fitting TRBD1. TRBV5-3 is an ORF, and what it does is uncertain. After removal of 5 bases from V and 9 bases from J, the junction contained 23 bases not matched to a gene. CDR3 length: 19 amino acids. CDR3 bases: TGTGCCAGAAGGAATCTTCGGGACAGGGGTAGCGGGTATAACGGTGAGCAGTTCTTC. It codes for CARRNLRDRGSGYNGEQFF.

This clonotype has ten or more counts. The CDR3 coding sequence is TGTGCCAGCAGTTACTCGAACCTACCAGGCGATGAGCAGTTCTTC. It specifies CASSYSNLPGDEQFF. This chain links TRBV6-5 with TRBJ2-1; D remains ambiguous. In germline, CDR1 is MNHEY, CDR2 SVGAGI. Trimming removed 0 bases from V and 8 bases from J, with 14 bases in between. This CDR3 contains 15 residues.

This clonotype was picked up many times. V gene TRBV15 combines with J gene TRBJ2-7; D may be TRBD1 (6 bases). V was clipped by 0 bases and J by 3 bases, with 12 bases between them. CDR3 size: 15 residues. CDR1 and CDR2 from the germline V gene are LNHNV and YYDKDF (reference sequence). The CDR3 DNA sequence: TGTGCCACCAGCAGAGAACAGGGAACCATCTACGAGCAGTACTTC. This sequence encodes CATSREQGTIYEQYF. Filled out from reference TRBV15 and TRBJ2-7, the complete variable domain reads DAMVIQNPRYQVTQFGKPVTLSCSQTLNHNVMYWYQQKSSQAPKLLFHYYDKDFNNEADTPDNFQSRRPNTSFCFLDIRSPGLGDTAMYLCATSREQGTIYEQYFGPGTRLTVT.

This clonotype was recorded many times. V and J are TRBV23-1 and TRBJ2-2, with TRBD1 identical over 9 bases. TRBV23-1 is noted as an ORF with a role that remains uncertain. The CDR3 contains 16 residues. V trimming: 0 bases; J trimming: 5 bases; junction bases outside the gene matches: 4. As DNA, the CDR3 is TGCGCCAGCAGTCAATCGTACAGGGGGCGGACCGGGGAGCTGTTTTTT. Its protein is CASSQSYRGRTGELFF.

This clonotype was recorded at least ten times. The V gene is TRBV6-2 or TRBV6-3, the J gene TRBJ2-7; possibly TRBD1 for D (5 bases). V lost 4 bases to trimming and J lost 5 bases, with 12 bases between them. Germline V gives CDR1 MNHEY, CDR2 SVGEGT. This CDR3 has 13 residues. CDR3 coding DNA: TGTGCCAGCAGTTTTCAGGGTCGCCACGAGCAGTACTTC. Translated, it gives CASSFQGRHEQYF.

Regarding this clonotype: A read error is possible here, since a much larger clone lies one base away. The V gene is TRBV19, the J gene TRBJ2-2; the D gene could be TRBD1 or TRBD2 (5 bases each). The germline V and J ends were trimmed by 1 base and 7 bases, with 10 bases remaining between them. Germline CDR1 reads LNHDA; CDR2 reads SQIVND (reference sequence). The CDR3 sequence is 14 residues long. CDR3 sequence reads: CASSIVGAVGELFF. Written as DNA, the CDR3 is TGTGCCAGTAGTATAGTCGGGGCAGTCGGGGAGCTGTTTTTT.

Regarding this clonotype: Given a much more abundant clone one base away, this may be a read error. The V and J genes are TRBV7-9 and TRBJ2-7; D may be TRBD2 (6 bases). V lost 5 bases and J 0 bases, leaving 17 bases between the germline ends. Germline V gives CDR1 SEHNR, CDR2 FQNEAQ (reference sequence). The CDR3 spans 16 residues. CDR3 nucleotides: TGTGCCAGCAGCGCCCCGGGCGGGGCCGCCTCCTACGAGCAGTACTTC. Its translation is CASSAPGGAASYEQYF.

This clonotype showed up many times. The chain joins TRBV4-2 to TRBJ2-7; D is possibly TRBD1 (5 bases). Deletions cut 0 bases from V and 1 base from J, with 10 bases between. CDR3 length: 15 residues. CDR1 and CDR2 (germline): LGHNA, YNFKEQ. The CDR3 spells CASSQDGAGSYEQYF. The DNA for the CDR3 is TGTGCCAGCAGCCAAGATGGGGCAGGGTCCTACGAGCAGTACTTC.

The table lists this clonotype with a count of one. A single base separates this from a much larger clone, so it may be a read error. The rearrangement joins TRBV30 to TRBJ2-3; 7 nucleotides match TRBD1. J was trimmed by 13 bases and V by 4 bases; bases with no gene match: 8. The germline gives CDR1 GTSNPN, CDR2 SVGIG (reference sequence). The CDR3 sequence is 11 residues long. Here the CDR3 DNA reads TGTGCCTGGATTGAAACAGGGGCGGAGTATTTT. This sequence encodes CAWIETGAEYF.

This clonotype was recorded at least ten times. The chain joins TRBV5-5 to TRBJ2-3; D is perhaps TRBD1 (6 bases). This CDR3 spans 14 amino acids. Trimming removed 7 bases at V and 0 bases at J, with 12 bases between. Germline CDR1 is SGHKS and CDR2 is YYEKEE (reference sequence). CDR3 in amino acids: CASWTAPSTDTQYF. The CDR3 region has the DNA TGTGCCAGCTGGACAGCCCCAAGCACAGATACGCAGTATTTT.

This clonotype was counted a few times. The gene calls are TRBV12-3 or TRBV12-4 and TRBJ1-4; 8 bases map to TRBD1. Trimming removed 0 bases from V and 13 bases from J; junction bases left unmatched: 10. This CDR3 has 15 residues. The CDR3 DNA follows: TGTGCCAGCAGTTTAGCGCTCACAGGGGGAGAGGCACTGTTTTTT. It translates to CASSLALTGGEALFF.

This clonotype appeared a few times. CDR3 protein: CASSQVTGNNYGYTF. The CDR3 DNA reads TGCGCCAGCAGCCAAGTTACCGGAAATAATTATGGCTACACCTTC. V is TRBV4-1 and J is TRBJ1-2; D not certain. Germline loops: CDR1 MGHRA, CDR2 YSYEKL. The CDR3 has 15 residues. V lost 1 base to trimming and J lost 5 bases, with 14 bases between them.

V is TRBV10-1 and J is TRBJ2-7; no reliable D call. This CDR3 has 17 amino acids. The V and J ends lost 3 bases and 5 bases respectively, with 23 bases between them. The germline V gene encodes CDR1 WNHNN and CDR2 SYGVQD (reference sequence). CDR3 in amino acids: CASSEGPLTGSVHEQYF. The DNA for the CDR3 is TGCGCCAGCAGTGAAGGCCCCTTGACTGGGTCTGTTCACGAGCAGTACTTC.

The rearrangement joins TRBV11-2 to TRBJ2-7, with 10 bases lining up with TRBD2. The V gene end was trimmed by 6 bases and the J gene end by 7 bases; junction bases not matched to a gene: 9. The CDR3 spans 14 residues. The V gene's germline CDR1 is SGHAT and CDR2 FQNNGV. The CDR3 here is CASSSPAGGWEQYF. DNA for the CDR3: TGTGCCAGCAGTTCTCCAGCGGGGGGGTGGGAGCAGTACTTC.

This clonotype was recorded only once. A single base separates this from a much larger clone, so it may be a read error. The chain couples TRBV6-2 or TRBV6-3 to TRBJ2-3; possible D gene TRBD1, 6 bases. The CDR3 is 13 residues long. Germline V CDR1 and CDR2: MNHEY, SVGEGT. Here the CDR3 reads CAGSYFTGDTQYF. For the CDR3, the DNA is TGTGCCGGCAGTTACTTCACAGGGGATACGCAGTATTTT.

This clonotype has only one observation. Given a much more abundant clone one base away, this may be a read error. The CDR3 here is CASSLASSVYNEQFF. The CDR3 coding sequence is TGTGCCAGCAGCTTAGCCTCTAGCGTATACAATGAGCAGTTCTTC. The V gene is TRBV11-2, the J gene TRBJ2-1; perhaps TRBD2 as D (6 bases). In germline, CDR1 is SGHAT, CDR2 FQNNGV. The CDR3 runs 15 residues. Trimming pared 1 base from V and 4 bases from J, leaving 11 bases between. The full variable domain, rest sourced from reference TRBV11-2 and TRBJ2-1, is EAGVAQSPRYKIIEKRQSVAFWCNPISGHATLYWYQQILGQGPKLLIQFQNNGVVDDSQLPKDRFSAERLKGVDSTLKIQPAKLEDSAVYLCASSLASSVYNEQFFGPGTRLTVL.

This clonotype was counted at least ten times. The DNA of the CDR3 is TGTGCCAGCAGTATCAAGGGACTAGCGGGAGGGCCGACCGGGGAGCTGTTTTTT. Residues: CASSIKGLAGGPTGELFF. This chain joins TRBV7-9 and TRBJ2-2; 16 bases are shared with TRBD2. From germline, CDR1 is SEHNR and CDR2 FQNEAQ (reference sequence). J gave up 5 bases and V 6 bases, and 9 bases lay outside the gene matches. This CDR3 contains 18 residues. Using reference TRBV7-9 and TRBJ2-2 for the parts outside the CDR3, the full variable domain is DTGVSQNPRHKITKRGQNVTFRCDPISEHNRLYWYRQTLGQGPEFLTYFQNEAQLEKSRLLSDRFSAERPKGSFSTLEIQRTEQGDSAMYLCASSIKGLAGGPTGELFFGEGSRLTVL.

The chain carries TRBV27 and TRBJ2-7, with D unresolved. V was cut by 6 bases and J by 4 bases, with 13 bases left in between. Per the germline V gene, CDR1 is MNHEY and CDR2 is SMNVEV (reference sequence). The CDR3 spans 13 residues. As DNA, the CDR3 is TGTGCCAGCAGGTCCCTCGCGGCTTACGAGCAGTACTTC. Translated: CASRSLAAYEQYF.

This clonotype came up many times. The chain combines TRBV5-4 with TRBJ2-7, with 10 positions matching TRBD1. After removal of 4 bases from V and 5 bases from J, the junction contained 12 bases not matched to a gene. In germline, CDR1 is SGHNT, CDR2 YYREEE (reference sequence). The CDR3 is made up of 16 amino acids. The CDR3, as DNA: TGTGCCAGCAGCCCTAAAGGACAGGGGGTTCGTCACGAGCAGTACTTC. Translation: CASSPKGQGVRHEQYF.

V and J are TRBV29-1 and TRBJ2-1, with D tentatively TRBD2 (5 bases). This CDR3 region has 15 residues. V was cut by 1 base and J by 6 bases, with 16 bases left in between. Germline V CDR1 and CDR2: SQVTM, ANQGSEA. The CDR3 nucleotides read TGCAGCGTTGAAGGGGCTAGCCAAGTCTGCAATGAGCAGTTCTTC. This translates into CSVEGASQVCNEQFF.